Included here is one T cell receptor beta chain sequence, with context. Its antigen is currently unknown. The record originates from a study of coeliac disease. General study results and limits: Intraepithelial and lamina propria fractions were not highly pure, so cross-contamination was possible.

One frozen approximately 500,000-cell aliquot per fraction was sequenced. Assay: immunoSEQ multiplex PCR; the TCRdb copy retains only in-frame clones and omits some. The sample includes fewer than 2,000 clones, roughly 64% of them seen just once. Trimming took 4 bases from V and 2 from J, leaving 13 bases between them. CDR3 length: 14 amino acids. Germline-derived CDR1 and CDR2 are GTSNPN and SVGIG (reference sequence). The sequence was collected from a woman in her forties or fifties with celiac disease on a gluten-free diet. The source material was intraepithelial lymphocytes from the gut. This chain connects TRBV30 to TRBJ2-3; D is undetermined. The CDR3 DNA sequence: TGTGCCTGGATTGCTCCATCTAACACAGATACGCAGTATTTT. Its translation is CAWIAPSNTDTQYF.